This TCR beta chain was found in a study of blood T cell repertoires in COVID-19. In the original workflow: Quantification of nucleated cells was approximated via reference gene primer amplification. Using immunoSEQ multiplex PCR, the repertoire was profiled, and TCRdb retains in-frame clones only, with some absent. V and J calls and clone size come straight from that table; D and trimming were deduced from the DNA. This table holds about 99,000 clones, approximately 80% found once. This clone occurred once. CDR3 length equals 14 residues. The germline V gene has CDR1 MNHEY and CDR2 SMNVEV (reference sequence). With 3 bases removed from V and 9 bases from J, the gap between germline ends came to 12 bases.

The receptor was isolated from a human donor in a cohort sampled during active or convalescent COVID-19. Sequenced input: peripheral blood. The J gene is TRBJ1-6, the V gene TRBV27, with D perhaps TRBD1 (6 bases). CDR3 loop: CASSFRGGGSPLHF. The CDR3 nucleotides read TGTGCCAGCAGTTTCCGCGGGGGCGGTTCACCCCTCCACTTT.